The clone carrying this T cell receptor beta chain was counted ten times or more. Its antigen is unknown. It was with a sample-barcoded 5' primer and a J-beta primer mix that a second PCR of roughly 6 to 11 cycles was run. Each of the samples gave a minimum of 2.5 million paired-end reads that contained CDR3. TCRdb re-analysed the 5' RACE reads in MiXCR, keeping a single row per CDR3 protein. In the table there are fewer than 2 million distinct CDR3 sequences, 39% of which are singletons. This CDR3 spans 16 amino acids. Per the germline V gene, CDR1 is SGHRS and CDR2 is YFSETQ. V lost 2 bases, J lost 4 bases, and 16 bases lay in between. This sample was taken from a study of blood T cells in healthy people across ages. Study-wide results and limits: In the absence of known donor CMV status, changes in expanded clonotypes were possibly confounded.

The sequenced sample was blood. The source of this sequence is a human donor in good health. This sequence joins TRBV5-1 and TRBJ1-3; tentative D call: TRBD1 (6 bases). CDR3: CASSLTGFQGGNTIYF. CDR3 DNA: TGCGCCAGCAGCTTAACAGGGTTTCAAGGCGGAAACACCATATATTTT.